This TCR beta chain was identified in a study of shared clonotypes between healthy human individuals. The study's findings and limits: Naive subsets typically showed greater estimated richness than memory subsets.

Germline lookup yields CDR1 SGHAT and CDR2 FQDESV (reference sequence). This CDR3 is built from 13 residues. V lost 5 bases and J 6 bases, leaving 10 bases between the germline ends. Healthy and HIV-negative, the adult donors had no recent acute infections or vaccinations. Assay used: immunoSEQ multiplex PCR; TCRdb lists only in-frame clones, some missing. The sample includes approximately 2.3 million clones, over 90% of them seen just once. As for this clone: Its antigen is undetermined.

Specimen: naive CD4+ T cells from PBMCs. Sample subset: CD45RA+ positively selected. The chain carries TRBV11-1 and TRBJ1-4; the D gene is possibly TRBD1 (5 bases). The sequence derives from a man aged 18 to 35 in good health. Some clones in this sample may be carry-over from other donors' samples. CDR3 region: CASSPAGHEKLFF. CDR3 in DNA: TGTGCCAGCAGCCCGGCGGGACATGAAAAACTGTTTTTT.